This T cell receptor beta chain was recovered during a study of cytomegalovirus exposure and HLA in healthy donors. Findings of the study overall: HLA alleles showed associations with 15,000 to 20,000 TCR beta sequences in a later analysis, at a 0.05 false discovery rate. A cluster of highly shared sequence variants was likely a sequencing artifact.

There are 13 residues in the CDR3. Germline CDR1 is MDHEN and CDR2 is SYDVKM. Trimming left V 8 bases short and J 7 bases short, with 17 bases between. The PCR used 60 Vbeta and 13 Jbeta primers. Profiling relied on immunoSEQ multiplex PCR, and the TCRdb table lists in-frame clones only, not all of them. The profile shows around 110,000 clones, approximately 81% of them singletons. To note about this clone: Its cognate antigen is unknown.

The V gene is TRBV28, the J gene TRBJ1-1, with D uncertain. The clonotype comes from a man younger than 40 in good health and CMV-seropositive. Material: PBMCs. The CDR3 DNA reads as TGTGCCAGCGCCCTGGCGGGAGCCAATGAAGCTTTCTTT. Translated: CASALAGANEAFF. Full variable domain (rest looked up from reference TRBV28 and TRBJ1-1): DVKVTQSSRYLVKRTGEKVFLECVQDMDHENMFWYRQDPGLGLRLIYFSYDVKMKEKGDIPEGYSVSREKKERFSLILESASTNQTSMYLCASALAGANEAFFGQGTRLTVV.